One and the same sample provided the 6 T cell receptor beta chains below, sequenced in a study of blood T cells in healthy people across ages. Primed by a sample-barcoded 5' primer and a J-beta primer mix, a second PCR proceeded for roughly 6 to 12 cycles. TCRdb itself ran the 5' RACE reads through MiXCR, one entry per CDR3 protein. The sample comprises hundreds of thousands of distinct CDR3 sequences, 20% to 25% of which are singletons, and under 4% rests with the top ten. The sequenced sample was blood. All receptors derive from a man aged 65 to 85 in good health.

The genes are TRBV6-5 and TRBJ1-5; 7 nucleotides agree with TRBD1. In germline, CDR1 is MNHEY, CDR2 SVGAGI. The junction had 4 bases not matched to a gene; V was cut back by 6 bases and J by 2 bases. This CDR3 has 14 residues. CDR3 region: CASRQGNGNQPQHF. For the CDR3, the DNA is TGTGCCAGCAGACAGGGGAATGGCAATCAGCCCCAGCATTTT.

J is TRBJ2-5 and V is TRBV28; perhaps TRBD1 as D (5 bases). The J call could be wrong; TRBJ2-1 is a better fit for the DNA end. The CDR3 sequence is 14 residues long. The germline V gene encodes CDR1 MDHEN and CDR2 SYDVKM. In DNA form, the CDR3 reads TGTGCCAGCAGTTTTAGGGCAGGGTATGTTGAGCAGTTCTTC. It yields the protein CASSFRAGYVEQFF.

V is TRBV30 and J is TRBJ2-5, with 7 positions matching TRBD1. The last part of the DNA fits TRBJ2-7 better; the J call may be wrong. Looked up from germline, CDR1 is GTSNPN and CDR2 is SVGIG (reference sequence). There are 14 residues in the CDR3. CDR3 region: CAWSQSTGNYEQYF. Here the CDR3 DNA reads TGTGCCTGGAGTCAGTCGACAGGGAACTACGAGCAGTACTTC.

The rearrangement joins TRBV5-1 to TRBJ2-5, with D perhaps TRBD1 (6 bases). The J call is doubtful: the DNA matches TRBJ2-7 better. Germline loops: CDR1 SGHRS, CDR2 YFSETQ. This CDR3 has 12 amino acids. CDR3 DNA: TGCGCCAGCGGGGGCACTAACTACGAGCAGTACTTC. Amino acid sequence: CASGGTNYEQYF.

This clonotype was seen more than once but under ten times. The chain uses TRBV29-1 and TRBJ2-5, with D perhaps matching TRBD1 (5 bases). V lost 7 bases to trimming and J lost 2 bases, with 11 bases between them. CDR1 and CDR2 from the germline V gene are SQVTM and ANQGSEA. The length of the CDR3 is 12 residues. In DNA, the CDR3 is TGCAGCGCTCAGGGAATTCAAGAGACCCAGTACTTC. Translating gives CSAQGIQETQYF.

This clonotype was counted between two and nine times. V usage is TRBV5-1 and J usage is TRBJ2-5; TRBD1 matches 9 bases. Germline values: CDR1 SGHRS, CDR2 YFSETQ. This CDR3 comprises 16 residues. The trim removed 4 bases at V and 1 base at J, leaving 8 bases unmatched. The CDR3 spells CASSPTGQGVQETQYF. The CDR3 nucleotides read TGCGCCAGCAGCCCGACGGGACAGGGAGTCCAAGAGACCCAGTACTTC.